This T cell receptor (beta chain) was sequenced for a study of T cells in localized non-small cell lung cancer. The V segment lost 3 bases and the J segment 3 bases; nucleotides outside the gene matches: 4. Germline CDR1 reads SGHTA; CDR2 reads FQGNSA. This CDR3 comprises 15 residues. Clones were sequenced by immunoSEQ multiplex PCR, and TCRdb holds only the in-frame ones, with some missing. The sample records around 30,000 clones, under 95% being singletons. The chain uses TRBV7-2 and TRBJ1-2; TRBD1 matches at 10 bases. The receptor's source is a woman aged 35 to 70 with stage I lung adenocarcinoma. This material consisted of peripheral blood, taken before any cancer treatment. The CDR3 protein is CASSLGQGIDYGYTF. The CDR3 coding sequence is TGTGCCAGCAGCTTGGGACAGGGGATCGACTATGGCTACACCTTC.